A selection of T cell receptor beta chains follows, all from one sample in a study of vaccination effects on CD4 cells after COVID-19. What these receptors recognize is not known. Profiled with immunoSEQ multiplex PCR; TCRdb holds only in-frame clones, not every one. The sample includes just over 55,000 clones, around 73% of them seen just once. Sequencing used CD4+ T cells from PBMCs cultured without peptide, obtained after COVID-19 vaccination. The source of these receptors is a human donor who received a COVID-19 vaccine. The CDR3 runs from the conserved cysteine through the conserved F or W. The D gene is left open where the match is weak. Not all rows give a size; the values are once, few, many and, for expanded clones, a class.

v_call,clone_size,j_call,d_call,cdr3_nt,cdr3_aa
TRBV6-5,.,TRBJ1-3,.,TGTGCCAGCAGTTACTCCTGGGGTTATGGAAACACCATATATTTT,CASSYSWGYGNTIYF
TRBV12-3/TRBV12-4,.,TRBJ2-7,TRBD1,TGTGCCAGCAGTAGGGACAGCTCCTACGAGCAGTACTTC,CASSRDSSYEQYF
TRBV19,.,TRBJ1-1,.,TGTGCCAGTAGTCGATTGAACACTGAAGCTTTCTTT,CASSRLNTEAFF
TRBV5-6,.,TRBJ2-2,TRBD2,TGTGCCAGCAGCCTTCGGGGGAGGGCCGGGGAGCTGTTTTTT,CASSLRGRAGELFF
TRBV2,.,TRBJ1-2,.,TGTGCCAGCAAACCTCTACAAGGCTATGGCTACACCTTC,CASKPLQGYGYTF
TRBV30,.,TRBJ2-3,TRBD2,TGTGCCTGGAGGATAGCGGGAGGGCCTGCGTCGAAGTATTTT,CAWRIAGGPASKYF
TRBV3-1/TRBV3-2,.,TRBJ1-1,.,TGTGCCAGCAGCCAAGGGGGGACTCTGCGGGGCACTGAAGCTTTCTTT,CASSQGGTLRGTEAFF
TRBV2,.,TRBJ1-6,TRBD1,TGTGCCAGCAATTTCGGTCCGACCGGGACAGCATATAATTCACCCCTCCACTTT,CASNFGPTGTAYNSPLHF
TRBV28,large,TRBJ1-2,.,TGTGCCAGCAGTTACCTCACAGAACCCTATGGCTACACCTTC,CASSYLTEPYGYTF
TRBV20-1,.,TRBJ2-3,.,TGCAGTGCTAGTTTCGTCGACAGCCCTTTGCGGTATTTT,CSASFVDSPLRYF
TRBV4-1,.,TRBJ1-1,.,TGCGCCAGCAACCAAGCTGCGGGGTATACTGAAGCTTTCTTT,CASNQAAGYTEAFF
TRBV6-5,.,TRBJ2-3,.,TGTGCCAGCAGTTACTCGGTCCGCACAGATACGCAGTATTTT,CASSYSVRTDTQYF
TRBV3-1/TRBV3-2,once,TRBJ1-2,.,TGTGCCAGCAGCCAACCCCGAGGCTATGGCTACACCTTC,CASSQPRGYGYTF
TRBV18,.,TRBJ2-7,.,TGTGCCAGCTCACCACCGGCCAGGGACTACGAGCAGTACTTC,CASSPPARDYEQYF
TRBV2,once,TRBJ1-2,TRBD1,TGTGCCAGCAGTGTCCGGACAGGGATGGATCCCGCCTATGGCTACACCTTC,CASSVRTGMDPAYGYTF
TRBV12-5,.,TRBJ1-1,TRBD1,TGTGCTAGTGGTTTACCAACCAAGGACAGGATAGACATGAACACTGAAGCTTTCTTT,CASGLPTKDRIDMNTEAFF
TRBV7-2,.,TRBJ2-1,.,TGTGCCAGCAGCCTGGGACTGGATAGCAATGAGCAGTTCTTC,CASSLGLDSNEQFF
TRBV6-5,.,TRBJ1-1,.,TGTGCCAGCAGTTACTCTTACACGCTGAACACTGAAGCTTTCTTT,CASSYSYTLNTEAFF